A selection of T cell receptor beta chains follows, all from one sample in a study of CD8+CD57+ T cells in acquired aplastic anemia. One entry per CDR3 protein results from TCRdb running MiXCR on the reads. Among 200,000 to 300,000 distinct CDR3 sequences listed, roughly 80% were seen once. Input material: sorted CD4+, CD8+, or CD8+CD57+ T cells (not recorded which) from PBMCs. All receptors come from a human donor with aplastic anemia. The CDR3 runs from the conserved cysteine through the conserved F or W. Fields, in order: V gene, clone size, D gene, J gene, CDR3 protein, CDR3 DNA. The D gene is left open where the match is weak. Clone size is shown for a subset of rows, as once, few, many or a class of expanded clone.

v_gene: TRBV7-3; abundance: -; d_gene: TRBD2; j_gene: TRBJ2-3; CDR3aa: CASSSAGAREENHF; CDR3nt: TGTGCCAGCAGCTCTGCGGGAGCTCGCGAAGAGAACCATTTT
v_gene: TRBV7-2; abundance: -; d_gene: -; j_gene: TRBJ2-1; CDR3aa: CASSSTSNSKNEQFF; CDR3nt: TGTGCCAGCAGCTCGACTAGTAATAGTAAGAATGAGCAGTTCTTC
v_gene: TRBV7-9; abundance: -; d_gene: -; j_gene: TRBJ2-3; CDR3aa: CASSGQGGPDTQYF; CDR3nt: TGTGCCAGCAGCGGGCAGGGAGGTCCCGATACGCAGTATTTT
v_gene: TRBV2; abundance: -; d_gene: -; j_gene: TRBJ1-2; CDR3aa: CASSRAGDYGYTF; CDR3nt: TGTGCCAGCAGTCGGGCAGGGGACTATGGCTACACCTTC
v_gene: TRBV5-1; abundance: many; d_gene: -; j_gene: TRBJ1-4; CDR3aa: CASSFSEHIGGEKLFF; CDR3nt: TGCGCCAGCAGCTTCTCCGAACACATTGGGGGTGAAAAACTGTTTTTT
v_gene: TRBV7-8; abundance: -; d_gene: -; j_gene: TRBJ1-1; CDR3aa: CASSGAGGPDTEYFF; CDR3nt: TGTGCCAGCAGCGGGGCGGGGGGTCCCGATACTGAGTATTTCTTT
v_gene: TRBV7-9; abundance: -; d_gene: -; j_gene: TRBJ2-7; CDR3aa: CASSTLGRNQPQHYF; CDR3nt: TGTGCCAGCAGCACTCTAGGTCGCAATCAGCCCCAGCATTACTTC
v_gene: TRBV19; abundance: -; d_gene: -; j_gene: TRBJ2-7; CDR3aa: CASSITGSSYNQYF; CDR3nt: TGTGCCAGCAGTATAACCGGAAGCTCCTACAATCAGTACTTC
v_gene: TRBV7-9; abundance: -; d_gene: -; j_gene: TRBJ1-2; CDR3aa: CASSLTGGSGANDTF; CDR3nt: TGTGCCAGCAGCTTAACGGGTGGCTCCGGCGCCAACGACACCTTC
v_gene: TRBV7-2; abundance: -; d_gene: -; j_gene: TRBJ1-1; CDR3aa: CASSFTPRGKSVAFF; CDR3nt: TGCGCCAGCAGCTTTACTCCGCGCGGGAAGTCTGTCGCTTTCTTT
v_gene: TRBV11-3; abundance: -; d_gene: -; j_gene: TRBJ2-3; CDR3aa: CASSVGGQAQYF; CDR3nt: TGTGCCAGCAGCGTGGGGGGGCAGGCGCAGTATTTT
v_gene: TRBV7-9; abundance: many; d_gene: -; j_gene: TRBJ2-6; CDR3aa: CASSLQGGANVLTF; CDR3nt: TGTGCCAGCAGCCTACAAGGGGGGGCCAACGTCCTGACTTTC
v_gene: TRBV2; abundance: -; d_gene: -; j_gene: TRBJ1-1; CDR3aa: CASSVAYRNKPQHFF; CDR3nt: TGTGCCAGCAGTGTAGCTTATAGAAATAAGCCCCAACATTTCTTT
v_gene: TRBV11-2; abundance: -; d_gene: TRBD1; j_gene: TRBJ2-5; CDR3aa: CASSSGTGGLETQYF; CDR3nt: TGTGCCAGCAGCTCCGGGACAGGGGGCCTGGAGACCCAGTACTTC
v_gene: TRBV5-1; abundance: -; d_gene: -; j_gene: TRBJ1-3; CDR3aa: CASSVASPNTIYF; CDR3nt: TGCGCCAGCAGCGTGGCCTCGCCAAACACCATATATTTT
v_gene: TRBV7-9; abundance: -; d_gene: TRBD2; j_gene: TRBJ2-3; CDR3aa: CASGLGGTWTQYF; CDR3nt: TGTGCCAGCGGCCTCGGGGGGACCTGGACGCAGTATTTT
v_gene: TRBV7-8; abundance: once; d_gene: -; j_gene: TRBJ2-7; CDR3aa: CASSLAEGTDAQYF; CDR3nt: TGTGCCAGCAGCTTAGCGGAAGGTACCGATGCGCAGTATTTC
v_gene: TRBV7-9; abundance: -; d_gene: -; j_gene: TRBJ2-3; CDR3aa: CASSGSAAGQDTEYF; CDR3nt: TGTGCCAGCAGCGGATCAGCGGCGGGGCAAGATACGGAGTATTTT
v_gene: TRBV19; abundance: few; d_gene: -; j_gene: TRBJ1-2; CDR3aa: CASSTQRANYGYTF; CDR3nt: TGTGCCAGTAGTACCCAGCGAGCTAACTATGGCTACACCTTC
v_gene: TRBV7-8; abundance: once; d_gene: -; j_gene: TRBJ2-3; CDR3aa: CASSLVTDTDTQYF; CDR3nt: TGTGCCAGCAGCTTAGTTACAGACACAGATACGCAGTATTTT
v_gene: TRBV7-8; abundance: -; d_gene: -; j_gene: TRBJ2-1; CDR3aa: CASSLASGAYKQQFF; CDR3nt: TGTGCCAGTAGTTTAGCGAGCGGAGCCTACAAGCAGCAGTTCTTC
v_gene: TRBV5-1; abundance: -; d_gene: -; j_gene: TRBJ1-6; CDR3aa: CASTSPYLLKPLHF; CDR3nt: TGCGCCAGCACATCTCCCTATTTACTGAAACCCCTCCACTTT
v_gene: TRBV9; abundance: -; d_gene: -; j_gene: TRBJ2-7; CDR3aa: CASGGAGSFQQYF; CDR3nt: TGTGCCAGCGGAGGCGCGGGGAGCTTTCAGCAGTACTTC
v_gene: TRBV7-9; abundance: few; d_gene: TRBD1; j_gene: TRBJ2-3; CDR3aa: CASGDRGTDPQYF; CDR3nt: TGTGCCAGCGGGGATAGAGGGACAGATCCGCAGTATTTT
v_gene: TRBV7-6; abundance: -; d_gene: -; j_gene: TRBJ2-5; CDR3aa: CASSLGYYNSPLYYF; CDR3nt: TGTGCCAGCAGCTTGGGTTACTATAATTCACCCCTCTACTACTTC
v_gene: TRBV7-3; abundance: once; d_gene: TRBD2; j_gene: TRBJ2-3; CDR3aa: CASSLAGGPASRYF; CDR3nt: TGTGCCAGCAGCTTAGCGGGGGGTCCCGCGAGCCGGTATTTT
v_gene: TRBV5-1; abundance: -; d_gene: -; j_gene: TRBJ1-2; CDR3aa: CASSLEGRGLDYGYTF; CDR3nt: TGCGCCAGCAGCTTGGAAGGACGGGGCTTGGACTATGGCTACACCTTC
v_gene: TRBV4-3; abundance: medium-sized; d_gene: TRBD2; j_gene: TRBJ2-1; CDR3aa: CASSHPGLAGGGNEQFF; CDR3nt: TGCGCCAGCAGCCACCCCGGACTAGCGGGAGGGGGGAATGAGCAGTTCTTC
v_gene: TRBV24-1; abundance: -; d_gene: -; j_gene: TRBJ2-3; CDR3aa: CASWDGGTGKLYF; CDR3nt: TGTGCCAGCTGGGACGGGGGCACCGGGAAGCTGTATTTT
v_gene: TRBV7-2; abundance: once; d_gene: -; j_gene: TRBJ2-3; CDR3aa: CASSLGAWSTADTF; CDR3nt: TGTGCCAGCAGCTTAGGGGCATGGAGCACTGCGGATACTTTT
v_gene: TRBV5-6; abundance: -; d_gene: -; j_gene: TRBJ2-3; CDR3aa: CASSFVSGPDTQYF; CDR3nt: TGTGCCAGCAGCTTCGTGTCAGGTCCCGATACGCAGTATTTT
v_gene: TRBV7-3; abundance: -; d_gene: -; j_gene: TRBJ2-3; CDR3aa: CASSWAGFLATQYF; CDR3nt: TGTGCCAGCAGCTGGGCGGGATTTCTGGCTACGCAGTATTTT
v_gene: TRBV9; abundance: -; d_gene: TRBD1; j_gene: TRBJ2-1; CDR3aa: CASSGGDRGEQFF; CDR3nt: TGTGCCAGCAGCGGAGGGGACAGGGGTGAGCAGTTCTTC
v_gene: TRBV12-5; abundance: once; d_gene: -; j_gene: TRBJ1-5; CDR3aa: CASGLGNTKETQHF; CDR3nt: TGTGCTAGTGGTTTGGGAAATACTAAAGAGACCCAGCATTTT
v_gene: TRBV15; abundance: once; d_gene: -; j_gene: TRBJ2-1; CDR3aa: CATGRSGSRDEQFF; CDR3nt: TGTGCCACCGGGAGAAGCGGCAGTAGGGATGAGCAGTTCTTC
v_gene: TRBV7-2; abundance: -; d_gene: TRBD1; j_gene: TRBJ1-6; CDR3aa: CASSLAGGAPYGF; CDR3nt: TGTGCCAGCAGCTTGGCAGGGGGCGCCCCCTATGGCTTC
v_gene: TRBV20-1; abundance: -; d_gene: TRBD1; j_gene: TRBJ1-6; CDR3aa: CSARDGDRGLNSPLHF; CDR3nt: TGCAGTGCTAGAGACGGGGACAGGGGGCTTAATTCACCCCTCCACTTT
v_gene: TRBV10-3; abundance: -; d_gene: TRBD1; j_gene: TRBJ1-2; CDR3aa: CAVGQGDYGYTF; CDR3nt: TGTGCCGTAGGACAGGGTGACTATGGCTACACCTTC
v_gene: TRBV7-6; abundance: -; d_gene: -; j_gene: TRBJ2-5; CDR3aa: CASSFARGTTDTHYF; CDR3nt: -
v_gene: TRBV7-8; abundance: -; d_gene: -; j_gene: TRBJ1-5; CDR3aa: CASSLQGGPDQHF; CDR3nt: TGTGCCAGCAGTTTGCAGGGAGGTCCCGACCAGCATTTT
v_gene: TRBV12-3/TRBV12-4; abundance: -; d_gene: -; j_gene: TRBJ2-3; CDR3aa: CASSLLSGDEQFFF; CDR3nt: TGTGCCAGCAGTTTGCTTTCAGGGGATGAGCAGTTCTTCTTT
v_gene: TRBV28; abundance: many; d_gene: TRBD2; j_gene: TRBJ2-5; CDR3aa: CASSPRAASGGLTQETQYF; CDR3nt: TGTGCCAGCAGCCCGCGGGCGGCGAGCGGGGGACTGACCCAAGAGACCCAGTACTTC
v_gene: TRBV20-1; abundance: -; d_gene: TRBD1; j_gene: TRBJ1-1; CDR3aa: CSARGGDRGFYTEAFF; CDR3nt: TGCAGTGCTAGGGGGGGGGACAGGGGGTTCTATACTGAAGCTTTCTTT
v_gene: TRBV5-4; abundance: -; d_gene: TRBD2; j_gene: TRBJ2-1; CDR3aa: CASSLGEGLGEQFF; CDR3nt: TGTGCCAGCAGCTTGGGGGAGGGGCTAGGTGAGCAGTTCTTC
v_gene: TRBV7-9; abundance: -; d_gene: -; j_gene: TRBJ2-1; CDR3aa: CASSSTTGSEAVRFF; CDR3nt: TGTGCCAGCAGCTCCACTACAGGGAGTGAAGCTGTCCGTTTCTTC
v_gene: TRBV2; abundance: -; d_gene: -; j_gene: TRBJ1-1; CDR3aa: CASSLDLTVSTEALF; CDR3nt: TGTGCCAGCAGCTTAGATCTGACAGTTAGCACTGAAGCTCTCTTT
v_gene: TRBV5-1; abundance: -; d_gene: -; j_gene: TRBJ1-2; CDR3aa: CASSLAQGHGYTF; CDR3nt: TGCGCCAGCAGCTTGGCCCAGGGGCATGGTTACACTTTC
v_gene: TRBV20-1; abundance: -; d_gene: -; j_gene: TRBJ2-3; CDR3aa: CSADRPGAGDTQYF; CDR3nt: TGCAGTGCTGACCGACCGGGGGCAGGAGATACGCAGTATTTT
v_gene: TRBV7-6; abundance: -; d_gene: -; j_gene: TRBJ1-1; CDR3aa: CASSGGTRPRGTQEAFF; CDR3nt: TGTGCCAGCAGCGGTGGGACCAGACCCAGAGGAACCCAGGAAGCTTTCTTT
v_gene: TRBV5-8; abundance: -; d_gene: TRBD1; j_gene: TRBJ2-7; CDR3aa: CASSHRGTPYEQYF; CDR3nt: TGCGCCAGCAGCCACAGGGGGACCCCCTACGAGCAGTACTTC
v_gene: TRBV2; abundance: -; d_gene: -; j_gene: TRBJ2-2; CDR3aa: CASGSGPGETLF; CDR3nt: TGTGCCAGCGGCTCAGGACCCGGGGAGACGCTTTTT
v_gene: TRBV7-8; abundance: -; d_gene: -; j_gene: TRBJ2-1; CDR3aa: CASSLERGPDTQHFF; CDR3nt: TGTGCCAGCAGCTTAGAGAGAGGTCCCGATACGCAGCATTTCTTC
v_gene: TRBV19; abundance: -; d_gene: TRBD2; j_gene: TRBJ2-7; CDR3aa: CASSIASGGLPHEQYF; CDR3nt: TGTGCCAGTAGTATAGCTAGCGGGGGCCTGCCCCACGAGCAGTACTTC
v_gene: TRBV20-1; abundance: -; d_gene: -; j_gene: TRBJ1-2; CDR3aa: CSVHDGYGNTF; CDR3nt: TGCAGCGTCCACGACGGGTATGGCAACACCTTC